This T cell receptor beta chain derives from a study of blood T cell repertoires in COVID-19. Study summary: There were acute and convalescent COVID-19 samples, and they came from the United States, Italy and Spain. T cells, B-cell-depleted T cells, or PBMCs provided the cDNA or gDNA that served as material.

The germline V gene has CDR1 SGHVS and CDR2 FNYEAQ. The length of the CDR3 is 16 residues. V trimming: 1 base; J trimming: 6 bases; junction bases outside the gene matches: 11. This clone was detected only a few times. Original handling: For nucleated cells, counts were estimated from reference gene primer amplification. The protocol was immunoSEQ multiplex PCR, while the TCRdb copy is restricted to in-frame clones and leaves out a portion. V and J calls plus clone size are reproduced from that table; the DNA served to infer D and trimming. Of 240,000 or so clones in the sample, roughly 86% are singletons; the top ten hold 2.5% to 3.5%.

The source material was peripheral blood. This clonotype originated in a woman in her 30s who had recovered from COVID-19. V and J are TRBV7-6 and TRBJ2-7; the match to TRBD2 covers 8 bases. The CDR3 DNA reads as TGTGCCAGCAGCTTAGGTAGCTCAGGGACTAGAGGCGAGCAGTACTTC. Translating gives CASSLGSSGTRGEQYF.